A single sample gave rise to the 18 T cell receptor beta chains below, sequenced in a study of CD8+CD57+ T cells in acquired aplastic anemia. TCR beta VDJ and CDR3 profiles were obtained from a genomic DNA template. TCRdb used MiXCR to reprocess the reads, holding one entry per CDR3 protein. The sample holds roughly 100,000 distinct CDR3 sequences, around 70% seen once. Previously, flow cytometry had revealed CD8+CD57+ cell expansion in the patients chosen for sequencing. The sequencing sample was made of sorted CD4+, CD8+, or CD8+CD57+ T cells (not recorded which) from PBMCs. The source is a human donor with aplastic anemia.

This chain joins TRBV10-3 and TRBJ2-1; D ambiguous. Germline CDR1 and CDR2: ENHRY and SYGVKD. CDR3 length equals 11 residues. V shed 2 bases and J shed 8 bases, with 4 bases lying between them. This CDR3 is CAISEDYEQFF. The CDR3 DNA follows: TGTGCCATCAGTGAGGACTATGAGCAGTTCTTC.

V and J are TRBV7-2 and TRBJ2-5; D possibly uses TRBD1 or TRBD2 (5 bases each). The V and J ends lost 7 bases and 4 bases respectively, with 13 bases between them. The germline V gene encodes CDR1 SGHTA and CDR2 FQGNSA. The CDR3 totals 13 residues. CDR3: CASTHLGVETQYF. CDR3 DNA sequence: TGTGCCAGCACCCACCTGGGGGTAGAGACCCAGTACTTC.

This rearrangement joins TRBV13 to TRBJ1-1, with a possible D match to TRBD1 (6 bases). Germline V gene sequence: CDR1 PRHDT, CDR2 FYEKMQ (reference sequence). There are 15 residues in the CDR3. V was shortened by 4 bases and J by 3 bases, with 15 bases between the two germline ends. The CDR3 region is CASSYRGLSDTEAFF. CDR3 sequence (DNA): TGTGCCAGCAGCTATAGGGGGTTGTCGGACACTGAAGCTTTCTTT.

The CDR3 nucleotides are TGTGCCACCAGCCGGGCCTACACAGATACGCAGTATTTT. Translated: CATSRAYTDTQYF. This rearrangement joins TRBV24-1 to TRBJ2-3; D remains ambiguous. Trimming removed 7 bases from V and 2 bases from J, with 9 bases in between. Germline V gene data show CDR1 as KGHDR and CDR2 as SFDVKD. The CDR3 is 13 residues long.

This chain connects TRBV10-1 to TRBJ2-1; 10 nucleotides line up with TRBD1. Germline V CDR1 and CDR2: WNHNN, SYGVQD (reference sequence). The J segment lost 1 base and the V segment lost 3 bases, leaving 3 bases of the junction unmatched. The CDR3 runs 16 residues. The CDR3: CASSEGQGESYNEQFF. As DNA, the CDR3 is TGCGCCAGCAGTGAAGGACAGGGGGAATCCTACAATGAGCAGTTCTTC.

The V and J genes are TRBV15 and TRBJ2-7, with unresolved D. V lost 4 bases, J lost 3 bases, and 13 bases lay in between. CDR1 and CDR2 (germline): LNHNV, YYDKDF (reference sequence). The CDR3 extends over 14 amino acids. CDR3 region: CATSKGRNNYEQYF. In DNA form, the CDR3 reads TGTGCCACCAGCAAAGGGCGGAATAACTACGAGCAGTACTTC.

The rearrangement joins TRBV7-9 to TRBJ2-5; unclear D gene. The CDR3 has 13 amino acids. V was shortened by 2 bases and J by 6 bases, with 10 bases between the two germline ends. Germline V gene lookup returns CDR1 SEHNR and CDR2 FQNEAQ (reference sequence). The CDR3, as DNA: TGTGCCAGCAGCTTAAGTCCATTTAAGACCCAGTACTTC. It yields the protein CASSLSPFKTQYF.

The CDR3 sequence: CASSTRLGEQYF. DNA of the CDR3: TGTGCCAGCAGCACTCGACTAGGCGAGCAGTACTTC. The J gene is TRBJ2-7, the V gene TRBV7-9; the D gene is possibly TRBD2 (6 bases). With 5 bases removed from V and 6 bases from J, the gap between germline ends came to 11 bases. CDR3 length equals 12 residues. Germline V gene data show CDR1 as SEHNR and CDR2 as FQNEAQ (reference sequence).

In its sample, this clonotype was seen a few times. This chain joins TRBV20-1 and TRBJ2-7, with D perhaps matching TRBD2 (6 bases). The CDR3 runs 15 residues. The germline V gene has CDR1 DFQATT and CDR2 SNEGSKA (reference sequence). V was trimmed by 4 bases and J by 0 bases, leaving 16 bases between them. The CDR3 coding sequence is TGCAGTGCTAAGAGTCTAGCGACGAGCTCCTACGAGCAGTACTTC. Protein product: CSAKSLATSSYEQYF.

This chain uses TRBV20-1 with TRBJ2-3; D is undetermined. Trimming removed 0 bases from V and 2 bases from J, with 9 bases in between. The CDR3 has 14 amino acids. Germline CDR1 reads DFQATT; CDR2 reads SNEGSKA (reference sequence). The CDR3 protein is CSARDRRATDTQYF. As DNA, the CDR3 is TGCAGTGCTAGAGATCGACGGGCCACAGATACGCAGTATTTT.

The J gene is TRBJ2-5, the V gene TRBV7-2; 9 bases match TRBD1. In germline, CDR1 is SGHTA, CDR2 FQGNSA. This CDR3 comprises 13 residues. Trimming removed 6 bases from V and 5 bases from J; junction bases left unmatched: 4. The CDR3 DNA sequence: TGTGCCAGCAGAGGGACAGGGAGGGAGACCCAGTACTTC. Translating it yields CASRGTGRETQYF.

The chain employs TRBV15 and TRBJ1-2, with unresolved D. Trimming removed 0 bases from V and 6 bases from J, with 11 bases in between. Germline V gene sequence: CDR1 LNHNV, CDR2 YYDKDF (reference sequence). There are 14 residues in the CDR3. CDR3 bases: TGTGCCACCAGCAGAGATAGAGGGCCCCATGGCTACACCTTC. Its protein is CATSRDRGPHGYTF.

For the CDR3, the DNA is TGTGCCAGTAGTTGGTCCGACAGTAGCACAGATACGCAGTATTTT. As protein: CASSWSDSSTDTQYF. J is TRBJ2-3 and V is TRBV19, with D perhaps matching TRBD1 (5 bases). The CDR3 has 15 amino acids. Germline V gene lookup returns CDR1 LNHDA and CDR2 SQIVND (reference sequence). V shed 5 bases and J shed 0 bases, with 12 bases lying between them.

The DNA of the CDR3 is TGTGCCAGCAGCTTAAGTTCGGGGGGCAACACAGATACGCAGTATTTT. As protein: CASSLSSGGNTDTQYF. This chain uses TRBV7-7 with TRBJ2-3; possible D gene TRBD2, 7 bases. Germline CDR1 reads SSHAT; CDR2 reads FNYEAQ (reference sequence). Trimming cost V 2 bases and J 2 bases, with 14 bases left between them. The length of the CDR3 is 16 residues.

This clonotype was detected only a few times. This chain uses TRBV7-9 with TRBJ2-7; D gene uncertain. The germline V gene encodes CDR1 SEHNR and CDR2 FQNEAQ (reference sequence). Trimming cost V 6 bases and J 0 bases, with 6 bases left between them. CDR3 length equals 12 residues. CDR3 loop: CASSYNSYEQYF. The CDR3 DNA reads TGTGCCAGCAGTTACAACTCCTACGAGCAGTACTTC.

V and J are TRBV20-1 and TRBJ2-5; the match to TRBD1 covers 7 bases. The V and J ends lost 3 bases and 5 bases, in that order; junction bases with no gene match: 9. Germline loops: CDR1 DFQATT, CDR2 SNEGSKA (reference sequence). The CDR3 runs 14 residues. The CDR3 nucleotides read TGCAGTGCTAGGGTCAGGGGGTTCGGGGAGACCCAGTACTTC. It translates to CSARVRGFGETQYF.

The rearrangement joins TRBV10-3 to TRBJ2-6; 9 nucleotides match TRBD1. CDR3 length equals 17 residues. Germline CDR1 and CDR2: ENHRY and SYGVKD. The V and J ends lost 10 bases and 4 bases, in that order; junction bases with no gene match: 14. This CDR3 is CATYPGTGSTGANVLTF. DNA of the CDR3: TGTGCCACCTACCCCGGGACAGGGTCAACGGGGGCCAACGTCCTGACTTTC.

The chain joins TRBV2 to TRBJ2-7; TRBD2 matches at 7 bases. V lost 4 bases and J lost 0; bases outside the gene matches: 6. Germline V gene sequence: CDR1 SNHLY, CDR2 FYNNEI. This CDR3 is built from 15 residues. In DNA form, the CDR3 reads TGTGCCAGCAGTGGGCTCGGGAGGAGCTCCTACGAGCAGTACTTC. This translates into CASSGLGRSSYEQYF. The full variable domain, completed using reference TRBV2 and TRBJ2-7, is EPEVTQTPSHQVTQMGQEVILRCVPISNHLYFYWYRQILGQKVEFLVSFYNNEISEKSEIFDDQFSVERPDGSNFTLKIRSTKLEDSAMYFCASSGLGRSSYEQYFGPGTRLTVT.